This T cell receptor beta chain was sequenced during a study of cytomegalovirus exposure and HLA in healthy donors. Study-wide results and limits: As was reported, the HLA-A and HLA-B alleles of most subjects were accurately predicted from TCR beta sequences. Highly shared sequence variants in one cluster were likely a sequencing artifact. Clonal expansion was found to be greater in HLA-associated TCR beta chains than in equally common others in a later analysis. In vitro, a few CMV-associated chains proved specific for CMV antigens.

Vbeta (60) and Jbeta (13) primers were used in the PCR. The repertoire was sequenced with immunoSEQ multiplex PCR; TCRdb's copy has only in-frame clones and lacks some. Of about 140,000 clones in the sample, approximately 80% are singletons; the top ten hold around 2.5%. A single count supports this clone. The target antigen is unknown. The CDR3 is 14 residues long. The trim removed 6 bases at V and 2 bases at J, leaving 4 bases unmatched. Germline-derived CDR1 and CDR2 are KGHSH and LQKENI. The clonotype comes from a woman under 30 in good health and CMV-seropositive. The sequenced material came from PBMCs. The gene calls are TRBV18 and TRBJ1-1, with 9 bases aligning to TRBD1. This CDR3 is CASSGQGTNTEAFF. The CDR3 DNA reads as TGTGCCAGCTCCGGACAGGGGACTAACACTGAAGCTTTCTTT.